These 32 T cell receptor beta chains were sequenced from one sample in a study of T cell repertoires in cytomegalovirus infection (dated by TCRdb to the late 2010s). The reads were generated on an Illumina HiSeq 1500. In TCRdb, the public reads were trimmed at Q25 with fastp and aligned with MiXCR, with productive beta chains retained. Each record represents a unique CDR3 protein, reported with the most common genes and DNA among its rows. Here the sample has hundreds of thousands of distinct CDR3 sequences; 20% to 25% occur a single time. The ten largest make up 7.5% to 9% of the sample. Sample: CD8+ T cells from PBMCs. The receptor source for this set is a human donor in good health (CMV status not recorded). Some clones in this sample may be carry-over from other donors' samples.

This clonotype was seen at least ten times. DNA for the CDR3: TGTGCCAGCAGCAGGACCGACAGCTCCTACAATGAGCAGTTCTTC. Translation: CASSRTDSSYNEQFF. The chain couples TRBV28 to TRBJ2-1; tentatively, D is TRBD1 (5 bases). The length of the CDR3 is 15 residues. Germline V gene lookup returns CDR1 MDHEN and CDR2 SYDVKM. Trimming stripped 6 bases from V and 0 bases from J, with 12 bases between.

This clonotype occurred a few times. This sequence joins TRBV27 and TRBJ2-7; 10 bases line up with TRBD1. V gave up 8 bases and J gave up 2 bases; unmatched junction bases: 9. Germline loops: CDR1 MNHEY, CDR2 SMNVEV (reference sequence). This CDR3 is 15 amino acids long. CDR3 loop: CASQASGTGAYEQYF. CDR3 nucleotides: TGTGCCAGCCAGGCTTCCGGGACAGGGGCCTACGAGCAGTACTTC.

Ten or more counts support this clonotype. The V gene is TRBV6-5, the J gene TRBJ2-7; the D gene is possibly TRBD1 (5 bases). The germline V and J ends were trimmed by 0 bases and 6 bases, with 9 bases remaining between them. The CDR3 runs 13 residues. CDR1 and CDR2 from the germline V gene are MNHEY and SVGAGI. As DNA, the CDR3 is TGTGCCAGCAGTTACTCGCCAGGGCGCGAGCAGTACGTC. Translating it yields CASSYSPGREQYV.

The chain carries TRBV6-5 and TRBJ1-1, with 7 bases aligning to TRBD1. CDR3 length: 11 amino acids. The germline V gene has CDR1 MNHEY and CDR2 SVGAGI. Losses at the gene ends were 10 bases for V and 4 bases for J; bases not matched to a gene: 3. Here the CDR3 reads CATRTGTEAFF. The DNA for the CDR3 is TGTGCCACCCGGACAGGCACTGAAGCTTTCTTT.

The chain links TRBV27 to TRBJ2-7, with TRBD2 matching 7 bases. V dropped 5 bases and J dropped 3; count of bases not matched to a gene: 1. In germline, CDR1 is MNHEY, CDR2 SMNVEV (reference sequence). This CDR3 is built from 12 residues. The DNA for the CDR3 is TGTGCCAGCAGTAGCGGGATCTACGAGCAGTACTTC. Translated: CASSSGIYEQYF.

This sequence joins TRBV19 and TRBJ1-1; D ambiguous. This CDR3 is 13 amino acids long. CDR1 LNHDA and CDR2 SQIVND come from the germline V gene (reference sequence). The V and J ends lost 3 bases and 1 base respectively, with 6 bases between them. For the CDR3, the DNA is TGTGCCAGTAGTATGGTGCAGAACACTGAAGCTTTCTTT. Amino acid sequence: CASSMVQNTEAFF.

The table lists this clonotype with a few counts. The chain has TRBV19 and TRBJ1-5; D gene uncertain. Germline V CDR1 and CDR2: LNHDA, SQIVND (reference sequence). This CDR3 region has 16 residues. V was trimmed by 7 bases and J by 0 bases, leaving 16 bases between them. The CDR3 coding sequence is TGTGCCAGTACGGAGGATACTAGTTATAGCAATCAGCCCCAGCATTTT. It yields the protein CASTEDTSYSNQPQHF.

Turning to this clonotype: With a much larger clone just one base away, this may be a read error. V usage is TRBV4-1 and J usage is TRBJ2-7, with 9 bases that match TRBD2. The CDR3 has 15 residues. Germline V CDR1 and CDR2: MGHRA, YSYEKL. V lost 1 base to trimming and J lost 3 bases; unmatched junction nucleotides: 4. The CDR3 spells CASSQGLAEHYEQYF. The DNA of the CDR3 is TGCGCCAGCAGCCAAGGACTAGCGGAGCACTACGAGCAGTACTTC.

CDR3 sequence: CASSAGLADRSYEQYV. In nucleotides, the CDR3 is TGTGCCAGCAGCGCGGGACTAGCGGATAGGTCCTACGAGCAGTACGTC. V and J are TRBV7-6 and TRBJ2-7; 11 bases match TRBD2. Trimming took 5 bases from V and 1 from J; bases not matched to a gene: 7. There are 16 residues in the CDR3. In germline, CDR1 is SGHVS, CDR2 FNYEAQ.

This sequence joins TRBV29-1 and TRBJ2-6, with TRBD2 matching 7 bases. Germline loops: CDR1 SQVTM, CDR2 ANQGSEA. The V segment lost 1 base and the J segment 5 bases; nucleotides outside the gene matches: 5. The CDR3 consists of 15 residues. The CDR3 here is CSVEVYSGRANVLTF. The CDR3 nucleotides read TGCAGCGTTGAAGTTTACAGCGGGAGGGCCAACGTCCTGACTTTC.

This chain links TRBV2 with TRBJ2-3, with TRBD1 matching 9 bases. Germline lookup yields CDR1 SNHLY and CDR2 FYNNEI. Trimming at V came to 10 bases and at J to 3 bases, leaving 11 bases not matched to a gene. The CDR3 runs to 15 residues. The CDR3 protein is CATLGTGPRTDTQYF. The CDR3 coding sequence is TGTGCCACCCTAGGGACAGGGCCGCGGACAGATACGCAGTATTTT.

This chain connects TRBV20-1 to TRBJ1-2; TRBD1 aligns across 7 bases. V shed 1 base and J 6 bases; nucleotides not matched to a gene: 5. The CDR3 totals 13 residues. CDR1 and CDR2 from the germline V gene are DFQATT and SNEGSKA (reference sequence). The CDR3 nucleotides read TGCAGTGCTAGAGGTGACAGGGCCCATGGCTACACCTTC. This gives the protein CSARGDRAHGYTF.

This rearrangement joins TRBV14 to TRBJ2-1, with D perhaps TRBD1 (6 bases). Trimming cost V 2 bases and J 5 bases, with 16 bases left between them. The CDR3 runs to 16 residues. The germline gives CDR1 SGHDN, CDR2 FVKESK. CDR3 in amino acids: CASSQFGGIGNNEQFF. DNA for the CDR3: TGTGCCAGCAGCCAATTTGGGGGCATAGGGAACAATGAGCAGTTCTTC.

This sequence joins TRBV20-1 and TRBJ2-5; 10 nucleotides align to TRBD2. V lost 1 base and J lost 7; bases outside the gene matches: 9. The germline V gene encodes CDR1 DFQATT and CDR2 SNEGSKA (reference sequence). This CDR3 contains 15 residues. CDR3 sequence (DNA): TGCAGTGCTAGAGTGTCCAGCGGGGGGGCCGTGACCCAGTACTTC. This codes for CSARVSSGGAVTQYF.

This clonotype was found many times. The chain uses TRBV20-1 and TRBJ2-1, with 9 nucleotides matching TRBD1. V lost 0 bases to trimming and J lost 3 bases; unmatched junction nucleotides: 6. Germline CDR1 and CDR2: DFQATT and SNEGSKA (reference sequence). This CDR3 has 16 residues. In DNA form, the CDR3 reads TGCAGTGCTAGAGAACCGGGACAGGGAAACTACAATGAGCAGTTCTTC. This sequence encodes CSAREPGQGNYNEQFF.

As to this clonotype: Since a much larger clone is just one base distant, this may be a read error. The CDR3 loop reads CACRPLTGVNYGYTF. The CDR3 DNA follows: TGTGCCTGCAGACCCCTGACAGGGGTGAACTATGGCTACACCTTC. The genes are TRBV6-2 or TRBV6-3 and TRBJ1-2; 8 positions match TRBD1. This CDR3 has 15 residues. Germline values: CDR1 MNHEY, CDR2 SVGEGT.

V is TRBV28 and J is TRBJ1-2; D ambiguous. The length of the CDR3 is 13 residues. V gave up 3 bases and J gave up 8 bases, with 13 bases separating them. Germline V lookup: CDR1 MDHEN, CDR2 SYDVKM. CDR3 loop: CASSFSSGTGYTF. In nucleotides, the CDR3 is TGTGCCAGCAGTTTTTCCTCAGGCACCGGCTACACCTTC.

Of note for this clonotype: A read error may be the cause here, since a much bigger clone is one base away. CDR3 sequence reads: CASNLLSGDEQFF. The CDR3 DNA reads TGTGCCAGCAACTTATTGTCGGGGGATGAGCAGTTCTTC. The rearrangement links TRBV7-2 to TRBJ2-1; a possible D gene is TRBD2 (6 bases). The germline gives CDR1 SGHTA, CDR2 FQGNSA. This CDR3 spans 13 amino acids.

This clonotype appeared many times. The chain carries TRBV7-9 and TRBJ1-1; TRBD1 might be the D (6 bases). There are 12 residues in the CDR3. Trimming cost V 4 bases and J 8 bases, with 11 bases left between them. Germline V gene sequence: CDR1 SEHNR, CDR2 FQNEAQ (reference sequence). The chain's CDR3 is CASSSRGGEAFF. CDR3 bases: TGTGCCAGCAGCTCTCGGGGGGGCGAAGCTTTCTTT.

V usage is TRBV25-1 and J usage is TRBJ1-4; a possible D gene is TRBD1 (5 bases). Trimming shortened V by 1 base and J by 8 bases, and 11 bases separated the two germline ends. The CDR3 length is 14 residues. The V gene's germline CDR1 is MGHDK and CDR2 SYGVNS. Written as DNA, the CDR3 is TGTGCCAGCAGTGAATTCGAAGGGGACGAAAAACTGTTTTTT. It yields the protein CASSEFEGDEKLFF. The variable domain in full, with the rest retrieved from reference TRBV25-1 and TRBJ1-4, is EADIYQTPRYLVIGTGKKITLECSQTMGHDKMYWYQQDPGMELHLIHYSYGVNSTEKGDLSSESTVSRIRTEHFPLTLESARPSHTSQYLCASSEFEGDEKLFFGSGTQLSVL.

The chain carries TRBV20-1 and TRBJ2-7; unclear D gene. Looked up from germline, CDR1 is DFQATT and CDR2 is SNEGSKA (reference sequence). V was cut by 0 bases and J by 3 bases, with 18 bases left in between. This CDR3 is 16 amino acids long. CDR3 DNA sequence: TGCAGTGCTAGAGACCCCGGACCATCGGACCTCTACGAGCAGTACTTC. Its protein is CSARDPGPSDLYEQYF.

This clonotype was detected many times. This rearrangement joins TRBV7-8 to TRBJ2-2; 9 positions match TRBD1. This CDR3 spans 16 amino acids. CDR1 is SGHVS and CDR2 is FQNEAQ in the germline V gene. V lost 5 bases, J lost 3 bases, and 7 bases stayed unmatched. CDR3 sequence reads: CASSRDTGGYTGELFF. The CDR3 nucleotides read TGTGCCAGCAGCAGAGATACAGGGGGCTACACCGGGGAGCTGTTTTTT.

Only a few counts were recorded for this clonotype. The chain recombines TRBV19 with TRBJ2-1; TRBD2 agrees at 7 bases. Germline CDR1 LNHDA, CDR2 SQIVND (reference sequence). V shed 0 bases, J shed 9 bases, and the junction held 8 bases outside the gene matches. CDR3 length: 15 residues. The CDR3 is CASSIDGGTTSEQFF. The CDR3 nucleotides are TGTGCCAGTAGTATAGACGGGGGGACTACCAGTGAGCAGTTCTTC. The full variable domain, completed using reference TRBV19 and TRBJ2-1, is DGGITQSPKYLFRKEGQNVTLSCEQNLNHDAMYWYRQDPGQGLRLIYYSQIVNDFQKGDIAEGYSVSREKKESFPLTVTSAQKNPTAFYLCASSIDGGTTSEQFFGPGTRLTVL.

This clonotype was detected many times. The chain links TRBV2 to TRBJ1-2; D gene ambiguous. The length of the CDR3 is 13 residues. CDR1 is SNHLY and CDR2 is FYNNEI in the germline V gene. V was shortened by 4 bases and J by 6 bases, with 12 bases between the two germline ends. The CDR3 loop is CASSGRTPHGYTF. Here the CDR3 DNA reads TGTGCCAGCAGTGGGCGGACTCCCCATGGCTACACCTTC.

The chain is built from TRBV7-4 and TRBJ2-7; the D gene is possibly TRBD1 (6 bases). The germline gives CDR1 SGHVT, CDR2 SQSDAQ. The CDR3 consists of 16 residues. V was clipped by 1 base and J by 0 bases, with 13 bases between them. The CDR3 bases are TGTGCCAGCAGCTTAGTACGGACAGCAGTCTCCTACGAGCAGTACGTC. Translating it yields CASSLVRTAVSYEQYV.

This clonotype was seen ten or more times. The chain links TRBV29-1 to TRBJ2-2, with TRBD1 matching 7 bases. Germline CDR1 is SQVTM and CDR2 is ANQGSEA. This CDR3 region has 13 residues. CDR3 region: CSVGTANTGELFF. The CDR3 region has the DNA TGCAGTGTCGGGACAGCGAACACCGGGGAGCTGTTTTTT.

The chain links TRBV20-1 to TRBJ2-7; 8 bases match TRBD1. This CDR3 region has 13 residues. The trim removed 6 bases at V and 0 bases at J, leaving 4 bases unmatched. The germline V gene encodes CDR1 DFQATT and CDR2 SNEGSKA (reference sequence). The CDR3 DNA reads as TGCAGTGCGCCGACAGGGGTCTCCTACGAGCAGTACGTC. Translated, it gives CSAPTGVSYEQYV.

Many counts were recorded for this clonotype. The chain is built from TRBV6-1 and TRBJ2-1; D is ambiguous. Trimming pared 6 bases from V and 2 bases from J, leaving 8 bases between. The CDR3 is made up of 13 amino acids. The germline V gene encodes CDR1 MNHNS and CDR2 SASEGT. CDR3 sequence reads: CASSRITYNEQFF. The CDR3 nucleotides are TGTGCCAGCAGCAGAATCACCTACAATGAGCAGTTCTTC.

With regard to this clonotype: With a much larger clone just one base away, this may be a read error. The V call is TRBV7-4, the J call TRBJ1-1; the D is unclear. Germline-derived CDR1 and CDR2 are SGHVT and SQSDAQ. Trimming removed 2 bases from V and 7 bases from J, with 8 bases in between. This CDR3 has 12 amino acids. Written as DNA, the CDR3 is TGTGCCAGCAGCTTATTGGTCCGTGAAGCTTTCTTT. This encodes CASSLLVREAFF. The complete variable domain, with remaining parts taken from reference TRBV7-4 and TRBJ1-1, reads GAGVSQSPRYKVAKRGRDVALRCDSISGHVTLYWYRQTLGQGSEVLTYSQSDAQRDKSGRPSGRFSAERPERSVSTLKIQRTEQGDSAVYLCASSLLVREAFFGQGTRLTVV.

This clonotype was observed a handful of times. CDR3 region: CASSSGTGVNYEQYF. The DNA of the CDR3 is TGTGCCAGCAGCTCCGGGACAGGGGTAAACTACGAGCAGTACTTC. This chain links TRBV7-9 with TRBJ2-7, with 10 bases fitting TRBD1. With 4 bases clipped from V and 3 bases from J, the junction kept 6 bases outside the gene matches. Germline CDR1 and CDR2: SEHNR and FQNEAQ (reference sequence). The CDR3 runs to 15 residues.

V usage is TRBV2 and J usage is TRBJ1-1, with D unclear. Germline V gene sequence: CDR1 SNHLY, CDR2 FYNNEI. The CDR3 contains 12 residues. V gave up 8 bases and J gave up 3 bases, with 10 bases separating them. CDR3 DNA sequence: TGTGCCAGCGGAGGGTTGGACACTGAAGCTTTCTTT. Its translation: CASGGLDTEAFF.

As regards this clonotype: As the CDR3 is not closed by the conserved phenylalanine or tryptophan, this likely results from a read error. The chain has TRBV27 and TRBJ2-1, with 7 bases fitting TRBD1. Germline CDR1 MNHEY, CDR2 SMNVEV (reference sequence). With V trimmed by 6 bases and J by 4 bases, 12 bases remained unmatched. The CDR3 has 16 residues. The CDR3 nucleotides read TGTGCCAGCAGCCCGTCACAGGGGCAAGCTTACAATGAGCAGTTCCTC. It yields the protein CASSPSQGQAYNEQFL.